This is a list of T cell receptor beta chains from one sample in a study of blood T cell repertoires in COVID-19. Some clones are missing from TCRdb's copy, which holds only in-frame ones; the method was immunoSEQ multiplex PCR. The profile shows about 97,000 clones, 90% of them singletons. The source material was peripheral blood. These TCRs come from a man aged 55 to 70 with acute or convalescent COVID-19. Each CDR3 is given with its conserved first and last residue. Fields, in order: V gene, D gene, J gene, clone size, CDR3 DNA, CDR3 protein. D genes are given only for firm matches. Clone size is given for some rows only: seen once, a few or many times, or a class if the clone is expanded.

>TRBV6-5|-|TRBJ1-6|-
TGTGCCAGCAGTTCAGGCCGTAACTATAATTCACCCCTCCACTTT
CASSSGRNYNSPLHF
>TRBV20-1|-|TRBJ1-2|-
TGCAGTGCTAGAGATCTTTCAGGAGGGACCTTC
CSARDLSGGTF
>TRBV11-1|-|TRBJ2-5|-
TGTGCCAGCAGCCGCAGGCGGGGGCCGATGGGAGAGACCCAGTACTTC
CASSRRRGPMGETQYF
>TRBV27|TRBD1|TRBJ1-1|-
TGTGCCAGCAGTCGACAGGGTGGCACTGAAGCTTTCTTT
CASSRQGGTEAFF
>TRBV12-5|TRBD1|TRBJ1-6|-
TGTGCTAGTGGTTTGGTACAGGGGGCTGGGGGGTCACCCCTCCACTTT
CASGLVQGAGGSPLHF
>TRBV28|-|TRBJ1-3|once
TGTGCCAGCATCCTCTCCTCTGGAAACACCATATATTTT
CASILSSGNTIYF
>TRBV5-1|TRBD1|TRBJ1-4|-
TGCGCCAGCAGCTCACCAGGGGGGCGTGGTGAAAAACTGTTTTTT
CASSSPGGRGEKLFF
>TRBV16|-|TRBJ2-1|-
TGTGCCAGCAGCCTGACCCAATGGGGCGGTGAGCAGTTCTTC
CASSLTQWGGEQFF
>TRBV7-8|-|TRBJ2-7|-
TGTGCCAGCAGCCCTACAGGGTTCTACGAGCAGTACTTC
CASSPTGFYEQYF
>TRBV5-6|-|TRBJ1-6|-
TGTGCCAGCAGCTTTGGGGCAGGAAATTCACCCCTCCACTTT
CASSFGAGNSPLHF
>TRBV19|TRBD2|TRBJ2-1|-
TGTGCCAGTAGTCCCGGGACTATAGTATACAATGAGCAGTTCTTC
CASSPGTIVYNEQFF
>TRBV28|-|TRBJ1-5|-
TGTGCCAGCGGATCTCAGGGATCTGGCAATCAGCCCCAGCATTTT
CASGSQGSGNQPQHF
>TRBV4-1|-|TRBJ1-4|-
TGCGCCAGCACCCCGGGCCCAGGGATCTATGAAAAACTGTTTTTT
CASTPGPGIYEKLFF
>TRBV5-6|-|TRBJ2-3|-
TGTGCCAGCAGCTTAACAGGGAACCCCAGCACAGATACGCAGTATTTT
CASSLTGNPSTDTQYF
>TRBV18|-|TRBJ1-1|-
TGTGCCAGCTCACCGAACAGGGTGCACATGAACACTGAAGCTTTCTTT
CASSPNRVHMNTEAFF
>TRBV7-2|-|TRBJ1-1|-
TGTGCCAGCAGCTTAGTTCAGGGGACCGTTGAAGCTTTCTTT
CASSLVQGTVEAFF
>TRBV7-9|TRBD1|TRBJ1-5|-
TGTGCCAGCAGCTTAGGAGGGGGCGGGACCAGTCAGCCCCAGCATTTT
CASSLGGGGTSQPQHF
>TRBV6-5|-|TRBJ1-3|once
TGTGCCAGCAGTTACGGCAGGAACAGGGGAAACACCATATATTTT
CASSYGRNRGNTIYF
>TRBV11-3|TRBD2|TRBJ2-1|-
TGTGCCAGCAGCTCCGGACTAGCGGGGGGAGAGCAGTTCTTC
CASSSGLAGGEQFF
>TRBV2|-|TRBJ1-6|-
TGTGCCAGCAGTGAAAGGGGGGGCTCCTATAATTCACCCCTCCACTTT
CASSERGGSYNSPLHF